This entry describes one TCR beta chain. This clone was seen a single time. This receptor's antigen is unknown. The record has no base qualities; no much larger clone is one base away. The data were taken from a study of blood T cell repertoires in COVID-19 (dated by TCRdb to between 2020 and 2021). Study-level background: The collaborator samples originated in the United States, Italy and Spain and spanned the acute and convalescent phases of COVID-19. The material from the prospective study consisted of cDNA or gDNA derived from T cells, B-cell-depleted T cells, or PBMCs. Deeply sampled blood TCRbeta repertoires from subjects exposed to, actively infected with, or recovered from COVID-19 were included in the dataset. A freely available public database, intended as a resource for researchers studying the immune response to SARS-CoV-2, is where the repertoires were released. The samples were drawn from two sources: the first 160 participants of the ongoing ImmuneRACE study, and 1,254 subjects contributed by 6 global collaborators. Sample metadata almost always included a de-identified subject ID, COVID-19 status, age in years and sex. Where HLA class I and class II types were available, the types were taken from metadata supplied by the sample provider, not from assay-based typing. The study at large found these results: Clinical and demographic metadata were provided uncurated, with the amount varying by source and participant.

TCRbeta CDR3 regions were amplified from genomic DNA by means of the immunoSEQ Assay, a bias-controlled multiplex PCR. Regarding the original processing steps: The number of nucleated cells in each sample was estimated by amplification of reference gene primers within the assay. To quantify the absolute abundance of each unique TCRbeta CDR3 rearrangement, sequence reads were collapsed and filtered. For each sample, productive Simpson clonality was calculated by taking the square root of Simpson's diversity index across productive rearrangements. TCRdb carries this immuneACCESS record with in-frame sequences only. Its versions omit some clonotypes, under half of them owing to an unresolved V gene in the studies checked, with the rest unexplained. V and J calls and clone size are given by that table; D and trimming were obtained from the DNA. In this sample the table shows tens of thousands of clones, over 70% of which occur a single time. Jointly, the top ten make up approximately 4.7% of the sample.

CDR1 GTSNPN and CDR2 SVGIG were looked up in the germline V gene (reference sequence). CDR3 length: 16 amino acids, cysteine to phenylalanine. Only the CDR3 DNA is retained, 48 bases long and in frame from the first base. V trim: 2 bases; J trim: 7 bases; unmatched bases: 11. Collaborating institutions collected whole blood in K2EDTA tubes following their own protocols. For TCRbeta analysis, collaborator samples were shipped as frozen whole blood, as isolated PBMCs, or as DNA extracted from either sample type. The receptor was isolated from a human donor in a cohort sampled during active COVID-19. Sequencing was carried out using peripheral blood. The chain joins TRBV30 to TRBJ2-1, with 10 bases in between that match TRBD2. The CDR3 region reads CAWSSRGLAGDNEQFF. The sequence in DNA is TGTGCCTGGAGTTCACGGGGTCTAGCGGGAGATAATGAGCAGTTCTTC. Full variable domain (CDR3 extended with the reference TRBV30 and TRBJ2-1 proteins): SQTIHQWPATLVQPVGSPLSLECTVEGTSNPNLYWYRQAAGRGLQLLFYSVGIGQISSEVPQNLSASRPQDRQFILSSKKLLLSDSGFYLCAWSSRGLAGDNEQFFGPGTRLTVL.